Given below is one T cell receptor (beta chain) in context. Clones were sequenced by immunoSEQ multiplex PCR, and TCRdb holds only the in-frame ones, with some missing. The repertoire holds 300,000 to 400,000 clones, with approximately 91% as singletons. The data were obtained in a study of blood T cell repertoires in COVID-19. In the study overall: Nucleic acid was either cDNA or gDNA, and it came from T cells, B-cell-depleted T cells, or PBMCs.

Participants classified as exposed had met a COVID-19 case within 2 weeks before study entry. The specimen was PBMCs or T cells enriched from blood (not recorded which). The TCR was taken from a woman aged 30 to 39 who had been exposed to COVID-19.

CDR3 in amino acids: CASSRDRVLSGNTIYF. Written as DNA, the CDR3 is TGCGCCAGCAGCCGGGACAGGGTCCTATCTGGAAACACCATATATTTT. This chain connects TRBV5-1 to TRBJ1-3, with TRBD1 matching 9 bases. The V and J ends lost 4 bases and 1 base, in that order; junction bases with no gene match: 6. Germline V gene sequence: CDR1 SGHRS, CDR2 YFSETQ. The CDR3 has 16 amino acids.